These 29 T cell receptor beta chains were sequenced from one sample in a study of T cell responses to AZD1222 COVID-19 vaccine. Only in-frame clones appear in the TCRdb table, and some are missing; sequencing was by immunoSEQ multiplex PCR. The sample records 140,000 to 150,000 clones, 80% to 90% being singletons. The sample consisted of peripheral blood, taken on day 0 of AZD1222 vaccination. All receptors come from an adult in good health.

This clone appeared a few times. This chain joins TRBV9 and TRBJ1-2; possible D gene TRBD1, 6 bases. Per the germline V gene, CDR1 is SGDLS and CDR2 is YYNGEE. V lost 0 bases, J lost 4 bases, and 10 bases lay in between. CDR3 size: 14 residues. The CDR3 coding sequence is TGTGCCAGCAGCGTAGGAAGACAGGTCTATGGCTACACCTTC. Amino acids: CASSVGRQVYGYTF.

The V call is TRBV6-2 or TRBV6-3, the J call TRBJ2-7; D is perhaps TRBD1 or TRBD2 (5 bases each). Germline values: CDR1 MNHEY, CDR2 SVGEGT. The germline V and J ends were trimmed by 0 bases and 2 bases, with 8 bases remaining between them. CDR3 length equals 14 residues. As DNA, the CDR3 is TGTGCCAGCAGTTACTCGCAGGGAGCCTACGAGCAGTACTTC. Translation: CASSYSQGAYEQYF.

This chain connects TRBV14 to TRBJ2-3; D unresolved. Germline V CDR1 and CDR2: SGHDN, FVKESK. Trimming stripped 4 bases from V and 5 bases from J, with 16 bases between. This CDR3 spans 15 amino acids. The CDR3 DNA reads TGTGCCAGCAGCCGGATCCGGGCCTCAAAAGATACGCAGTATTTT. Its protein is CASSRIRASKDTQYF. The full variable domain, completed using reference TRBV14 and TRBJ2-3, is EAGVTQFPSHSVIEKGQTVTLRCDPISGHDNLYWYRRVMGKEIKFLLHFVKESKQDESGMPNNRFLAERTGGTYSTLKVQPAELEDSGVYFCASSRIRASKDTQYFGPGTRLTVL.

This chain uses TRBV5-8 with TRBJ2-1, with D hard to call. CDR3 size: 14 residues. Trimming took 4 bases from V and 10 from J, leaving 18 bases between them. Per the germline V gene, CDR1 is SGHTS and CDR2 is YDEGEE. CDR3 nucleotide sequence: TGTGCCAGCAGCACAAGAACCGGGCTTAGGGAGCAGTTCTTC. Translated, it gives CASSTRTGLREQFF. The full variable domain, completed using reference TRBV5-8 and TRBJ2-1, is EAGVTQSPTHLIKTRGQQATLRCSPISGHTSVYWYQQALGLGLQFLLWYDEGEERNRGNFPPRFSGRQFPNYSSELNVNALELEDSALYLCASSTRTGLREQFFGPGTRLTVL.

This chain's CDR3 is CATSDPGRAQETQYF. CDR3 nucleotide sequence: TGTGCCACCAGTGATCCCGGCAGGGCCCAAGAGACCCAGTACTTC. The rearrangement joins TRBV24-1 to TRBJ2-5; TRBD1 is a possible D gene (5 bases). The CDR3 covers 15 residues. CDR1 is KGHDR, CDR2 SFDVKD, per germline. V lost 3 bases, J lost 1 base, and 11 bases lay in between.

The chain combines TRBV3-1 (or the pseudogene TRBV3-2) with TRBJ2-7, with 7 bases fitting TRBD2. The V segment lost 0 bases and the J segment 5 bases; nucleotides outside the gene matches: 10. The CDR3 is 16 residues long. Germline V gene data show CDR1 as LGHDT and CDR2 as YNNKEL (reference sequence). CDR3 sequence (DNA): TGTGCCAGCAGCCAAGATTGGCGGGGGATCTTCAACGAGCAGTACTTC. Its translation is CASSQDWRGIFNEQYF.

The CDR3 spells CASKISGGYEQYF. The CDR3, as DNA: TGTGCCAGCAAAATCAGCGGGGGATACGAGCAGTACTTC. This sequence joins TRBV27 and TRBJ2-7; 8 nucleotides match TRBD2. J gave up 4 bases and V 7 bases, and 6 bases lay outside the gene matches. Germline V gene sequence: CDR1 MNHEY, CDR2 SMNVEV (reference sequence). This CDR3 spans 13 amino acids.

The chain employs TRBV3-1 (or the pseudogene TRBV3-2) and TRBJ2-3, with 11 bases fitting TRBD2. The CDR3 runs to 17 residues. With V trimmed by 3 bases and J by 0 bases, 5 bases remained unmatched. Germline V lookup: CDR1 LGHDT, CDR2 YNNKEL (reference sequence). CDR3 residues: CASSHFTSGGSTDTQYF. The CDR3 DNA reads TGTGCCAGCAGCCATTTCACTAGCGGGGGAAGCACAGATACGCAGTATTTT.

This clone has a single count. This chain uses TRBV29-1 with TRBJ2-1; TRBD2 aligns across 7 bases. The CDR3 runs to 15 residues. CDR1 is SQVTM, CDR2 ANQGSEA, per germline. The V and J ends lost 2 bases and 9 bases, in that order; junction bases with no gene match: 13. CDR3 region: CSVESGGVGISEQFF. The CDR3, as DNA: TGCAGCGTTGAATCGGGAGGAGTTGGAATCAGTGAGCAGTTCTTC.

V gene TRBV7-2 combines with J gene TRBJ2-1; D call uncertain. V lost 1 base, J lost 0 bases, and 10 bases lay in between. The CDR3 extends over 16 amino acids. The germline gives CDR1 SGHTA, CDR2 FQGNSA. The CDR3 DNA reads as TGTGCCAGCAGCTTAGATACACTGAGCTCCTACAATGAGCAGTTCTTC. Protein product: CASSLDTLSSYNEQFF.

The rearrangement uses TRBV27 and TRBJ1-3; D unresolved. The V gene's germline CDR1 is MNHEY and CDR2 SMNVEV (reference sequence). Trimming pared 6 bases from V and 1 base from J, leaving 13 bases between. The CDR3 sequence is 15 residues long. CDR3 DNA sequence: TGTGCCAGCAGCTCCCTCGGGGTGTCTGGAAACACCATATATTTT. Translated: CASSSLGVSGNTIYF.

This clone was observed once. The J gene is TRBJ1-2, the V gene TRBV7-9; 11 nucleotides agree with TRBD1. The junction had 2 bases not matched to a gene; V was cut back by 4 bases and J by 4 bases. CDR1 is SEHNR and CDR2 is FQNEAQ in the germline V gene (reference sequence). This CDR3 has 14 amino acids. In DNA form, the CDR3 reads TGTGCCAGCAGCTCCGGACAGGGGGCCTATGGCTACACCTTC. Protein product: CASSSGQGAYGYTF.

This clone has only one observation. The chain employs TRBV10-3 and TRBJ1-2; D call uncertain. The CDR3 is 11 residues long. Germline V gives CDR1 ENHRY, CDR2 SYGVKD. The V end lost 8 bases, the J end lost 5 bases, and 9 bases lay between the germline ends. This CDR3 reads CAIGPEYGYTF. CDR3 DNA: TGTGCCATCGGACCGGAGTATGGCTACACCTTC.

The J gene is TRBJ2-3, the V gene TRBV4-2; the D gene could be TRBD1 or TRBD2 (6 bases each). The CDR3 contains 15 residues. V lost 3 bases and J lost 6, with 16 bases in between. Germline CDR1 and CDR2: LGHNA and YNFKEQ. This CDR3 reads CASSQVRGRTDTQYF. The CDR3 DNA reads TGTGCCAGCAGCCAGGTCCGGGGGCGGACCGATACGCAGTATTTT.

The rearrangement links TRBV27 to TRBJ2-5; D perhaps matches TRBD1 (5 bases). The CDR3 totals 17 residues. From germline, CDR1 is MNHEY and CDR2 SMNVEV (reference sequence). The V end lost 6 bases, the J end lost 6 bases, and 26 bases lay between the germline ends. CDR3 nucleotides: TGTGCCAGCAGCCCGACGTGGGGCGAGTCCGGGTTCCAGACCCAGTACTTC. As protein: CASSPTWGESGFQTQYF.

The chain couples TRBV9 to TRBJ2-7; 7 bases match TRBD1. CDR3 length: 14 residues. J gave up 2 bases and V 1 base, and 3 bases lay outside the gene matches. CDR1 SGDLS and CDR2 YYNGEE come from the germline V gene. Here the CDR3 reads CASSVRDSPYEQYF. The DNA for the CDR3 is TGTGCCAGCAGCGTAAGGGACAGCCCCTACGAGCAGTACTTC.

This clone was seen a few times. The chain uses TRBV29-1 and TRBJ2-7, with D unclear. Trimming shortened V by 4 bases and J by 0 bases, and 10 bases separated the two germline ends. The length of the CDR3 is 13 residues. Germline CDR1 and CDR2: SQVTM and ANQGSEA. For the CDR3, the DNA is TGCAGCGTTGCCGGGCACACCTCCTACGAGCAGTACTTC. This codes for CSVAGHTSYEQYF.

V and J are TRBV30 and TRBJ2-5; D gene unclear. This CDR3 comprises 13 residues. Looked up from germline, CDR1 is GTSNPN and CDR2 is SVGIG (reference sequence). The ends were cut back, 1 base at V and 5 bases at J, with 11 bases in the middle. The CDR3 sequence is CAWSGPDGETQYF. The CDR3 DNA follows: TGTGCCTGGAGTGGCCCGGACGGGGAGACCCAGTACTTC.

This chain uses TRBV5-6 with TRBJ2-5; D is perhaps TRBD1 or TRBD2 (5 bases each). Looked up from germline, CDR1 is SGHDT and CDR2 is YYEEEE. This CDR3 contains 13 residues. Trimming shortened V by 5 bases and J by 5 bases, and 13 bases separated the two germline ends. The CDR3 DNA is TGTGCCAGCAGGTCTACGTGGGGGGAGACCCAGTACTTC. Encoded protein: CASRSTWGETQYF.

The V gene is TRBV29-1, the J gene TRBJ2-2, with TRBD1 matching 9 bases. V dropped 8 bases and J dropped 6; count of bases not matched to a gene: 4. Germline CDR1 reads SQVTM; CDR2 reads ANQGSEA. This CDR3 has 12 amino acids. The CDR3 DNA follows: TGCAGCCATCGGACAGGGGCCGGGGAGCTGTTTTTT. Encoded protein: CSHRTGAGELFF.

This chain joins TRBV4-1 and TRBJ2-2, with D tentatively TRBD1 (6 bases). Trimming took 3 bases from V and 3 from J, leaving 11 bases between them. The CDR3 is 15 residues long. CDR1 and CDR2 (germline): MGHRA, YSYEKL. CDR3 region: CASSHGKGDTGELFF. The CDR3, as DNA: TGCGCCAGCAGCCACGGAAAGGGGGACACCGGGGAGCTGTTTTTT.

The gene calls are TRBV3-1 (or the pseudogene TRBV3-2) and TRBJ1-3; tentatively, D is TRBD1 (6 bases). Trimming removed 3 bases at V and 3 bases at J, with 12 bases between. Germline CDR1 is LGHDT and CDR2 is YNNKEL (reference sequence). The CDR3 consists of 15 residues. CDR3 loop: CASSQAQGFGNTIYF. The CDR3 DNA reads TGTGCCAGCAGCCAGGCACAGGGTTTTGGAAACACCATATATTTT.

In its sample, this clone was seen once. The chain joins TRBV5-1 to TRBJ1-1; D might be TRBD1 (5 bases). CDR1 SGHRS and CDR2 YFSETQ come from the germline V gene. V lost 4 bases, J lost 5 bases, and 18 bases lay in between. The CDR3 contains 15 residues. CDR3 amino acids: CASSAIGGSETEAFF. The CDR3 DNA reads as TGCGCCAGCAGCGCAATTGGGGGAAGTGAGACTGAAGCTTTCTTT.

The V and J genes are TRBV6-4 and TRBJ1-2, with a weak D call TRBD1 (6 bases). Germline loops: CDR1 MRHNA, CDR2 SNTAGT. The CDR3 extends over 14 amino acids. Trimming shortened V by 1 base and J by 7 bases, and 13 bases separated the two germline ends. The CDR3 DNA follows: TGTGCCAGCAGTGACTACAGGGTTGGCGGTGGCTACACCTTC. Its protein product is CASSDYRVGGGYTF.

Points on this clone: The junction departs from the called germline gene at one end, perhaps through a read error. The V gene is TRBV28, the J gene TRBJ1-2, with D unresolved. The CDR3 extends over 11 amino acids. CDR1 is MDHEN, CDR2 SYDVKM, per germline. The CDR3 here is CVSGLEYGYTF. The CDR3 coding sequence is TGTGTCAGCGGGTTAGAATATGGCTACACCTTC.

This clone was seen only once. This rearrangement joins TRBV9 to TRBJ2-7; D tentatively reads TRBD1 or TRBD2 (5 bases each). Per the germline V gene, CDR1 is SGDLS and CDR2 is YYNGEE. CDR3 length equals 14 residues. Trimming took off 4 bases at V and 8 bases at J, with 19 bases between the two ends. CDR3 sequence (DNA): TGTGCCAGCAGCCAAGAGGGGAAATTGTTCAAGCAGTACTTC. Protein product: CASSQEGKLFKQYF. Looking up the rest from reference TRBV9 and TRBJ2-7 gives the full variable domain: DSGVTQTPKHLITATGQRVTLRCSPRSGDLSVYWYQQSLDQGLQFLIQYYNGEERAKGNILERFSAQQFPDLHSELNLSSLELGDSALYFCASSQEGKLFKQYFGPGTRLTVT.

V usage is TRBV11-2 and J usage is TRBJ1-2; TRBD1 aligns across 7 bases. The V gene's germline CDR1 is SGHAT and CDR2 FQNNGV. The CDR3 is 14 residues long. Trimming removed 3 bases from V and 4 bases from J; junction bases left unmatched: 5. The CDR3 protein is CASSLGQQPYGYTF. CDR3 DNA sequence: TGTGCCAGCAGCTTGGGACAGCAGCCCTATGGCTACACCTTC.

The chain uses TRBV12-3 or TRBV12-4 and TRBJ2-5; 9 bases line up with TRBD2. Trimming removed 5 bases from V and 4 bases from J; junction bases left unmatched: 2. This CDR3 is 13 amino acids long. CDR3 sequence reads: CASSRGLAETQYF. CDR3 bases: TGTGCCAGCAGTCGGGGACTAGCAGAGACCCAGTACTTC.

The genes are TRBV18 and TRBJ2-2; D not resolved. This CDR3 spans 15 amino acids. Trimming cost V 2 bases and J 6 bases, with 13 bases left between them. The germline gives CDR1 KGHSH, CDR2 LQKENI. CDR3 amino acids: CASSPWPGIAGELFF. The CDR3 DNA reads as TGTGCCAGCTCACCATGGCCTGGGATCGCCGGGGAGCTGTTTTTT.